Here is one TCR beta chain with its context. Its antigen is unknown. The sample is drawn from a study of CXCR3-negative and CXCR3-positive naive CD8 T cells. 5' RACE with UMI labels generated the TRB cDNA libraries. From its re-call of the 5' RACE reads, TCRdb lists each CDR3 protein once, without DNA. Recorded for this sample: approximately 56,000 distinct CDR3 sequences. Germline V gene lookup returns CDR1 SQVTM and CDR2 ANQGSEA. The CDR3 is 12 amino acids. Study conclusions and caveats: Diversity was high in both naive subsets and much lower in memory cells. Partly lower CXCR3 expression followed cryopreservation, and most assays relied on fresh PBMCs.

The chain joins TRBV29-1 to TRBJ2-2; TCRdb designates TRBD2, a call that cannot be tested without DNA. Input material: naive CXCR3- CD8+ T cells from blood. The subset denotes: CD45RO-CCR7+CD27+CD95- naive CD8+ T cells lacking CXCR3 (TNR3-). The receptor was isolated from a human donor in good health. Some clones in this sample may be carry-over from other donors' samples. The CDR3 reads CSVTRVSGELFF.